This T cell receptor beta chain was identified in a study of blood T cells in healthy people across ages. Next came a second PCR, run for roughly 6 to 11 cycles, which used a sample-barcoded 5' primer along with a J-beta primer mix. Each CDR3 protein gets one entry after TCRdb re-called the 5' RACE reads with MiXCR. The data show 750,000 to 950,000 distinct CDR3 sequences, with 25% to 35% seen just once and roughly 10% held by the top ten. With each sample, at least 5.5 micrograms of total RNA were extracted. These data were likewise used in another study, on T cells of mothers and their children. That source adds: For unrelated pairs as for related ones, thymic selection shapes TCR recombination output similarly.

The sequenced material came from blood. The TCR comes from a woman in her thirties or forties in good health.

The DNA for the CDR3 is TGCGCCAGCAGCACGGGACAGCCAGGCAGCGAGCAGTACTTC. Translated, it gives CASSTGQPGSEQYF. The V call is TRBV5-1, the J call TRBJ2-7; 7 bases line up with TRBD1. The CDR3 extends over 14 amino acids. After removal of 4 bases from V and 6 bases from J, the junction contained 10 bases not matched to a gene. Germline values: CDR1 SGHRS, CDR2 YFSETQ. The full variable domain, completed using reference TRBV5-1 and TRBJ2-7, is KAGVTQTPRYLIKTRGQQVTLSCSPISGHRSVSWYQQTPGQGLQFLFEYFSETQRNKGNFPGRFSGRQFSNSRSEMNVSTLELGDSALYLCASSTGQPGSEQYFGPGTRLTVT.